The 25 T cell receptor beta chains below all came from one sample that was sequenced in a study of T cell responses to AZD1222 COVID-19 vaccine. TCRdb's table, derived via immunoSEQ multiplex PCR, lists solely in-frame clones and lacks some. The table records roughly 200,000 clones, over 80% of them present only once. The sample consisted of peripheral blood, taken on day 0 of AZD1222 vaccination. The receptors stem from an adult in good health.

The rearrangement links TRBV24-1 to TRBJ2-7; 7 nucleotides line up with TRBD1. Germline-derived CDR1 and CDR2 are KGHDR and SFDVKD. CDR3 size: 15 residues. The V gene end was trimmed by 5 bases and the J gene end by 7 bases; junction bases not matched to a gene: 13. The CDR3 coding sequence is TGTGCCACCAGTGGGACCGGGACAGCCCTCTGGGAGCAGTACTTC. It specifies CATSGTGTALWEQYF.

V usage is TRBV5-1 and J usage is TRBJ1-4, with 10 bases aligning to TRBD1. The CDR3 is 14 residues long. Trimming at V came to 4 bases and at J to 13 bases, leaving 10 bases not matched to a gene. CDR1 is SGHRS and CDR2 is YFSETQ in the germline V gene. CDR3 sequence: CASSPTGGELVLFF. The DNA of the CDR3 is TGCGCCAGCAGCCCGACAGGGGGCGAATTGGTACTGTTTTTT.

To note about this clone: The same CDR3 can be traced to other DNA sequences in this sample. The rearrangement uses TRBV15 and TRBJ1-2, with D tentatively TRBD1 (6 bases). Trimming removed 0 bases at V and 4 bases at J, with 9 bases between. From germline, CDR1 is LNHNV and CDR2 YYDKDF (reference sequence). The CDR3 loop spans 14 amino acids. CDR3: CATSRDRGAYGYTF. Here the CDR3 DNA reads TGTGCCACCAGCAGAGATCGGGGGGCCTATGGCTACACCTTC.

Here the CDR3 DNA reads TGTGCCAGCTCGCCAGGGGATCATCAGCCCCAGCATTTT. It translates to CASSPGDHQPQHF. J is TRBJ1-5 and V is TRBV18; maybe TRBD1 (6 bases). Germline V gene data show CDR1 as KGHSH and CDR2 as LQKENI. V was cut by 6 bases and J by 5 bases, with 11 bases left in between. The CDR3 loop spans 13 amino acids.

This rearrangement joins TRBV7-2 to TRBJ2-6; 7 nucleotides agree with TRBD1. CDR1 is SGHTA, CDR2 FQGNSA, per germline. The CDR3 spans 16 residues. Germline trimming cut 7 bases from V and 2 bases from J; bases unmatched to any gene: 8. CDR3 DNA: TGTGCCAGCACCCTCAAACAGGGGACTGGGGCCAACGTCCTGACTTTC. It translates to CASTLKQGTGANVLTF.

The V and J genes are TRBV6-6 and TRBJ2-1; 10 bases match TRBD2. The germline gives CDR1 MNHNY, CDR2 SVGAGI (reference sequence). The trim removed 2 bases at V and 15 bases at J, leaving 4 bases unmatched. The CDR3 extends over 12 amino acids. CDR3 DNA: TGTGCCAGCAGTTACCCCGGGACTAGCGTGTTCTTC. It yields the protein CASSYPGTSVFF.

V is TRBV19 and J is TRBJ1-2; D possibly corresponds to TRBD1 (5 bases). The V end was cut by 7 bases, the J end by 1 base, with 13 bases between. This CDR3 region has 14 residues. In germline, CDR1 is LNHDA, CDR2 SQIVND (reference sequence). CDR3 bases: TGTGCCAGTATTGCATCAGGGATTAACTATGGCTACACCTTC. This translates into CASIASGINYGYTF.

V gene TRBV25-1 combines with J gene TRBJ1-1; D remains ambiguous. CDR1 and CDR2 from the germline V gene are MGHDK and SYGVNS. Trimming removed 2 bases at V and 1 base at J, with 5 bases between. The CDR3 contains 13 residues. CDR3 sequence reads: CASSEQENTEAFF. CDR3 bases: TGTGCCAGCAGTGAACAGGAGAACACTGAAGCTTTCTTT.

This clone was counted once. CDR3 residues: CASSIQETGELFF. The DNA for the CDR3 is TGTGCCAGCAGTATACAAGAAACCGGGGAGCTGTTTTTT. The chain is built from TRBV12-3 or TRBV12-4 and TRBJ2-2, with D uncertain. The CDR3 is 13 amino acids. Trimming removed 5 bases from V and 5 bases from J, with 9 bases in between.

This sequence joins TRBV7-9 and TRBJ1-1; D is unresolved. CDR3 length equals 15 residues. Germline assignment: CDR1 SEHNR and CDR2 FQNEAQ (reference sequence). With 0 bases removed from V and 2 bases from J, the gap between germline ends came to 10 bases. CDR3: CASSLAVGLNTEAFF. Written as DNA, the CDR3 is TGTGCCAGCAGCTTAGCAGTGGGCCTAAACACTGAAGCTTTCTTT. Combining the CDR3 with reference TRBV7-9 and TRBJ1-1 gives the whole variable domain DTGVSQNPRHKITKRGQNVTFRCDPISEHNRLYWYRQTLGQGPEFLTYFQNEAQLEKSRLLSDRFSAERPKGSFSTLEIQRTEQGDSAMYLCASSLAVGLNTEAFFGQGTRLTVV.

This clone was counted once. The rearrangement links TRBV6-5 to TRBJ1-2; TRBD1 is a possible D gene (5 bases). The CDR3 spans 14 residues. V was shortened by 7 bases and J by 4 bases, with 16 bases between the two germline ends. Germline CDR1 MNHEY, CDR2 SVGAGI. The CDR3 DNA sequence: TGTGCCAGCACCGTACAGGCCCAGGTCTATGGCTACACCTTC. It yields the protein CASTVQAQVYGYTF.

The chain has TRBV11-1 and TRBJ1-2, with 7 bases that match TRBD1. Germline trimming cut 0 bases from V and 4 bases from J; bases unmatched to any gene: 5. The CDR3 totals 15 residues. Germline values: CDR1 SGHAT, CDR2 FQDESV (reference sequence). CDR3 protein: CASSLAEGQIYGYTF. In nucleotides, the CDR3 is TGTGCCAGCAGCTTAGCCGAGGGACAGATCTATGGCTACACCTTC.

The rearrangement uses TRBV19 and TRBJ1-5; D is perhaps TRBD1 (5 bases). The V end was cut by 6 bases, the J end by 4 bases, with 13 bases between. The CDR3 covers 14 residues. In germline, CDR1 is LNHDA, CDR2 SQIVND (reference sequence). CDR3 protein: CASSPGGRNQPQHF. DNA for the CDR3: TGTGCCAGTAGCCCCGGGGGACGGAATCAGCCCCAGCATTTT.

The genes are TRBV30 and TRBJ1-1; D gene ambiguous. V was cut by 0 bases and J by 4 bases, with 12 bases left in between. The CDR3 has 14 residues. Germline assignment: CDR1 GTSNPN and CDR2 SVGIG (reference sequence). The CDR3: CAWSVGGEGTEAFF. In DNA form, the CDR3 reads TGTGCCTGGAGTGTTGGTGGGGAGGGCACTGAAGCTTTCTTT. The full variable domain, its missing parts supplied by reference TRBV30 and TRBJ1-1, is SQTIHQWPATLVQPVGSPLSLECTVEGTSNPNLYWYRQAAGRGLQLLFYSVGIGQISSEVPQNLSASRPQDRQFILSSKKLLLSDSGFYLCAWSVGGEGTEAFFGQGTRLTVV.

CDR3 region: CASSQAWSSGANVLTF. In nucleotides, the CDR3 is TGCGCCAGCAGCCAAGCATGGTCGAGTGGGGCCAACGTCCTGACTTTC. The J gene is TRBJ2-6, the V gene TRBV4-3; no clear D. The CDR3 consists of 16 residues. Trimming took off 1 base at V and 3 bases at J, with 10 bases between the two ends. Germline assignment: CDR1 LGHNA and CDR2 YSLEER.

J is TRBJ1-6 and V is TRBV2, with a tentative D call TRBD1 (5 bases). V was shortened by 4 bases and J by 7 bases, with 14 bases between the two germline ends. The CDR3 is 15 residues long. The V gene's germline CDR1 is SNHLY and CDR2 FYNNEI. The CDR3 DNA reads as TGTGCCAGCAGTGTAGGACCGGGACGGAATTCACCCCTCCACTTT. It yields the protein CASSVGPGRNSPLHF.

V is TRBV30 and J is TRBJ1-2, with D perhaps TRBD1 (5 bases). The germline V gene has CDR1 GTSNPN and CDR2 SVGIG (reference sequence). V was pared by 3 bases and J by 2 bases, with 10 bases between. The CDR3 runs to 13 residues. The CDR3 here is CAWRRGRNYGYTF. In DNA, the CDR3 is TGTGCCTGGAGAAGGGGACGGAACTATGGCTACACCTTC. The full variable domain, with the rest looked up from reference TRBV30 and TRBJ1-2, is SQTIHQWPATLVQPVGSPLSLECTVEGTSNPNLYWYRQAAGRGLQLLFYSVGIGQISSEVPQNLSASRPQDRQFILSSKKLLLSDSGFYLCAWRRGRNYGYTFGSGTRLTVV.

This chain connects TRBV6-5 to TRBJ1-1, with TRBD1 identical over 7 bases. Germline loops: CDR1 MNHEY, CDR2 SVGAGI. V trimming: 4 bases; J trimming: 0 bases; junction bases outside the gene matches: 2. CDR3 size: 14 residues. DNA of the CDR3: TGTGCCAGCAGTTTACAGGGGCTGAACACTGAAGCTTTCTTT. This translates into CASSLQGLNTEAFF.

The chain recombines TRBV9 with TRBJ2-1, with 8 bases matching TRBD1. Losses at the gene ends were 3 bases for V and 4 bases for J; bases not matched to a gene: 6. From germline, CDR1 is SGDLS and CDR2 YYNGEE. The CDR3 runs to 15 residues. The CDR3 reads CASSAGGREYNEQFF. CDR3 sequence (DNA): TGTGCCAGCAGCGCAGGGGGCAGGGAGTACAATGAGCAGTTCTTC.

DNA for the CDR3: TGCGCCAGCAGCTTGGGACAGAGCAATCAGCCCCAGCATTTT. Translated, it gives CASSLGQSNQPQHF. The rearrangement uses TRBV5-1 and TRBJ1-5; maybe TRBD1 (5 bases). Trimming cost V 0 bases and J 1 base, with 5 bases left between them. Germline loops: CDR1 SGHRS, CDR2 YFSETQ. There are 14 residues in the CDR3.

This chain links TRBV6-5 with TRBJ1-1; maybe TRBD1 (5 bases). Trimming left V 5 bases short and J 11 bases short, with 12 bases between. The CDR3 extends over 11 amino acids. Germline V CDR1 and CDR2: MNHEY, SVGAGI. The CDR3 region has the DNA TGTGCCAGCAGTAGGGGACTTAAGGCTTTCTTT. It encodes CASSRGLKAFF.

J is TRBJ2-3 and V is TRBV15, with TRBD2 matching over 8 bases. With 3 bases clipped from V and 4 bases from J, the junction kept 12 bases outside the gene matches. The length of the CDR3 is 17 residues. Germline assignment: CDR1 LNHNV and CDR2 YYDKDF (reference sequence). The CDR3 region has the DNA TGTGCCACCAGCAGTGGATTACTAGCGACTAGCGCAGATACGCAGTATTTT. Translation gives CATSSGLLATSADTQYF. The full variable domain, completed using reference TRBV15 and TRBJ2-3, is DAMVIQNPRYQVTQFGKPVTLSCSQTLNHNVMYWYQQKSSQAPKLLFHYYDKDFNNEADTPDNFQSRRPNTSFCFLDIRSPGLGDTAMYLCATSSGLLATSADTQYFGPGTRLTVL.

The V and J genes are TRBV28 and TRBJ1-4; D is unresolved. The germline V and J ends were trimmed by 3 bases and 1 base, with 15 bases remaining between them. From germline, CDR1 is MDHEN and CDR2 SYDVKM. The CDR3 is made up of 17 amino acids. CDR3 protein: CASSFSVSWRTNEKLFF. CDR3 sequence (DNA): TGTGCCAGCAGTTTTTCGGTGAGCTGGCGAACTAATGAAAAACTGTTTTTT.

This sequence joins TRBV7-2 and TRBJ2-3; 14 bases are shared with TRBD2. Trimming took 0 bases from V and 0 from J; bases not matched to a gene: 5. Germline V gene lookup returns CDR1 SGHTA and CDR2 FQGNSA. The CDR3 sequence is 19 residues long. DNA of the CDR3: TGTGCCAGCAGCTTAGCGGGACTAGCGGGGGCCCACAGCACAGATACGCAGTATTTT. Amino acid sequence: CASSLAGLAGAHSTDTQYF. The full variable domain, rest sourced from reference TRBV7-2 and TRBJ2-3, is GAGVSQSPSNKVTEKGKDVELRCDPISGHTALYWYRQSLGQGLEFLIYFQGNSAPDKSGLPSDRFSAERTGGSVSTLTIQRTQQEDSAVYLCASSLAGLAGAHSTDTQYFGPGTRLTVL.

V is TRBV5-4 and J is TRBJ2-2, with TRBD1 matching 8 bases. This CDR3 region has 15 residues. CDR1 SGHNT and CDR2 YYREEE come from the germline V gene (reference sequence). V shed 4 bases and J 1 base; nucleotides not matched to a gene: 3. CDR3 protein: CASSRTGMNTGELFF. CDR3 bases: TGTGCCAGCAGCAGGACAGGGATGAACACCGGGGAGCTGTTTTTT.